Below, 23 T cell receptor beta chains from the same sample are listed, as sequenced in a study of spatial heterogeneity in lung cancer. Documented time point: blood at routine non-recurrence follow-up after resection. Unsorted samples of tumor, nontumor lung or frozen PBMC had their whole RNA sequenced. TCRdb used MiXCR to reprocess the 5' RACE reads, holding one entry per CDR3 protein. The sample has 45,000 to 65,000 distinct CDR3 sequences; roughly 8.1% are singletons. This material consisted of PBMCs, taken at follow-up. These receptors were taken from a female donor with early-stage non-small cell lung cancer.

The CDR3: CASSGNGRGYNEQFF. CDR3 nucleotide sequence: TGTGCCAGCAGCGGCAATGGGAGGGGCTACAATGAGCAGTTCTTC. The chain has TRBV9 and TRBJ2-1, with 7 bases identical to TRBD2. In germline, CDR1 is SGDLS, CDR2 YYNGEE. The CDR3 runs to 15 residues. Trimming at V came to 3 bases and at J to 3 bases, leaving 6 bases not matched to a gene.

This clonotype was observed many times. The V and J genes are TRBV10-1 and TRBJ2-3, with TRBD2 matching over 10 bases. Germline values: CDR1 WNHNN, CDR2 SYGVQD (reference sequence). The trim removed 6 bases at V and 0 bases at J, leaving 6 bases unmatched. This CDR3 spans 16 amino acids. CDR3 nucleotides: TGCGCCAGCAGCTTCGCTAGCGGGGGCAGCACAGATACGCAGTATTTT. It codes for CASSFASGGSTDTQYF.

The sample holds many counts of this clonotype. The chain carries TRBV7-3 and TRBJ2-3; 8 bases are a match to TRBD2. J was trimmed by 8 bases and V by 6 bases; bases with no gene match: 10. The CDR3 covers 14 residues. Germline V lookup: CDR1 SGHTA, CDR2 FQGTGA. The CDR3 spells CASSLAGSQITQYF. CDR3 coding DNA: TGTGCCAGCAGTTTAGCGGGGTCACAGATTACGCAGTATTTT.

This clonotype has a count of ten or more. This rearrangement joins TRBV10-1 to TRBJ2-3; D not resolved. The CDR3 sequence is 13 residues long. CDR1 and CDR2 from the germline V gene are WNHNN and SYGVQD (reference sequence). Between the trimmed V and J ends, which lost 6 bases and 2 bases, there was a span of 9 bases. The CDR3 nucleotides read TGCGCCAGCAGCCTCGACTTCACAGATACGCAGTATTTT. It translates to CASSLDFTDTQYF.

The chain links TRBV28 to TRBJ2-7, with D possibly TRBD2 on 6 matching bases. Germline CDR1 is MDHEN and CDR2 is SYDVKM. The CDR3 runs 14 residues. V was shortened by 0 bases and J by 7 bases, with 13 bases between the two germline ends. CDR3 nucleotides: TGTGCCAGCAGTTTATGGGAGGGGCCGGGGGAGCAGTACTTC. It translates to CASSLWEGPGEQYF.

This clonotype was seen at least ten times. The chain links TRBV5-1 to TRBJ2-3; D might be TRBD2 (6 bases). V dropped 2 bases and J dropped 5 bases, with 6 bases sitting between them. Germline-derived CDR1 and CDR2 are SGHRS and YFSETQ. The CDR3 length is 12 residues. CDR3 protein: CASSFSGDTQYF. The CDR3 region has the DNA TGCGCCAGCAGCTTTAGCGGAGATACGCAGTATTTT.

The V gene is TRBV24-1, the J gene TRBJ2-5, with D maybe TRBD1 (6 bases). Trimming took off 7 bases at V and 4 bases at J, with 18 bases between the two ends. From germline, CDR1 is KGHDR and CDR2 SFDVKD. This CDR3 contains 15 residues. In nucleotides, the CDR3 is TGTGCCACCAGCGGCGGACAGATCGCCGGAGAGACCCAGTACTTC. Residues: CATSGGQIAGETQYF.

This clonotype was counted many times. The J gene is TRBJ2-3, the V gene TRBV20-1, with D unclear. Per the germline V gene, CDR1 is DFQATT and CDR2 is SNEGSKA (reference sequence). There are 12 residues in the CDR3. Trimming removed 5 bases from V and 7 bases from J, with 13 bases in between. Here the CDR3 reads CSAPAPPYTQYF. The CDR3 DNA reads as TGCAGTGCTCCGGCCCCACCTTATACGCAGTATTTT.

Ten or more counts support this clonotype. Here the CDR3 reads CASSLGRTGHYGYTF. The CDR3 DNA follows: TGTGCCAGCAGTTTAGGAAGGACAGGTCACTATGGCTACACCTTC. The chain carries TRBV6-5 and TRBJ1-2, with 7 bases identical to TRBD1. The CDR3 spans 15 residues. In germline, CDR1 is MNHEY, CDR2 SVGAGI. J gave up 3 bases and V 4 bases, and 8 bases lay outside the gene matches.

In this sample, this clonotype turned up a few times. This sequence joins TRBV18 and TRBJ1-2; perhaps TRBD1 as D (5 bases). Germline V gives CDR1 KGHSH, CDR2 LQKENI. The CDR3 sequence is 13 residues long. Trimming left V 6 bases short and J 8 bases short, with 16 bases between. The CDR3 loop is CASSHGTDGGYTF. The CDR3 nucleotides read TGTGCCAGCTCCCACGGGACCGATGGGGGCTACACCTTC.

V is TRBV19 and J is TRBJ2-2, with D possibly matching TRBD2 (6 bases). This CDR3 is 16 amino acids long. Germline V gene sequence: CDR1 LNHDA, CDR2 SQIVND (reference sequence). Trimming removed 3 bases at V and 0 bases at J, with 11 bases between. The CDR3 protein is CASSINGGANTGELFF. CDR3 coding DNA: TGTGCCAGTAGTATTAACGGCGGGGCGAACACCGGGGAGCTGTTTTTT.

This clonotype showed up just a few times. The chain carries TRBV5-5 and TRBJ1-2; D call uncertain. Germline-derived CDR1 and CDR2 are SGHKS and YYEKEE (reference sequence). The length of the CDR3 is 17 residues. V gave up 4 bases and J gave up 0 bases, with 19 bases separating them. DNA for the CDR3: TGTGCCAGCAGCCTGACCCCGGGGTCTTTAGCTAACTATGGCTACACCTTC. It translates to CASSLTPGSLANYGYTF.

The CDR3 DNA sequence: TGCGCCAGCAGCTTGCTAGCGGGGGACCAAGAGACCCAGTACTTC. This translates into CASSLLAGDQETQYF. The chain joins TRBV5-1 to TRBJ2-5; 10 bases are shared with TRBD2. V gave up 1 base and J gave up 0 bases; unmatched junction bases: 0. The CDR3 loop spans 15 amino acids. CDR1 SGHRS and CDR2 YFSETQ come from the germline V gene.

There are many counts of this clonotype. V and J are TRBV3-1 and TRBJ1-6, with a possible D match to TRBD1 (5 bases). Germline values: CDR1 LGHDT, CDR2 YNNKEL (reference sequence). The CDR3 has 16 amino acids. V was pared by 3 bases and J by 6 bases, with 15 bases between. The CDR3 sequence: CASSQYQAGLNSPLHF. Written as DNA, the CDR3 is TGTGCCAGCAGCCAGTACCAAGCAGGGCTTAATTCACCCCTCCACTTT.

The CDR3 sequence: CASSVQGASSYTEAFF. The CDR3 DNA reads as TGTGCCAGTAGTGTGCAGGGGGCCAGTAGTTACACTGAAGCTTTCTTT. The chain has TRBV19 and TRBJ1-1, with 8 bases lining up with TRBD1. The CDR3 contains 16 residues. Unmatched junction bases numbered 11, after V lost 5 bases and J lost 3 bases. From germline, CDR1 is LNHDA and CDR2 SQIVND (reference sequence).

This clonotype was detected ten times or more. The V gene is TRBV12-3 or TRBV12-4, the J gene TRBJ2-1; TRBD1 matches at 9 bases. The V segment lost 8 bases and the J segment 5 bases; nucleotides outside the gene matches: 10. CDR3 length: 15 amino acids. In DNA, the CDR3 is TGTGCCAGCGTAGGACAGGGGTTATCAAACAATGAGCAGTTCTTC. Protein: CASVGQGLSNNEQFF.

This clonotype showed up many times. The CDR3 DNA reads as TGTGCCAGCAACCGAGTGGGGGGCAACAATGAGCAGTTCTTC. Amino acid sequence: CASNRVGGNNEQFF. V usage is TRBV5-5 and J usage is TRBJ2-1; D may correspond to TRBD1 or TRBD2 (6 bases each). V was clipped by 6 bases and J by 5 bases, with 15 bases between them. The CDR3 loop spans 14 amino acids. CDR1 and CDR2 (germline): SGHKS, YYEKEE (reference sequence).

This chain joins TRBV9 and TRBJ2-3; maybe TRBD2 (6 bases). Germline-derived CDR1 and CDR2 are SGDLS and YYNGEE. Trimming took off 4 bases at V and 3 bases at J, with 15 bases between the two ends. CDR3 length: 15 residues. CDR3 nucleotides: TGTGCCAGCAGCCCCCGGGACTGCATTACAGATACGCAGTATTTT. As protein: CASSPRDCITDTQYF.

This clonotype was observed many times. The genes are TRBV28 and TRBJ2-7; D is possibly TRBD1 or TRBD2 (6 bases each). Germline loops: CDR1 MDHEN, CDR2 SYDVKM. The CDR3 extends over 15 amino acids. Trimming shortened V by 6 bases and J by 2 bases, and 17 bases separated the two germline ends. The CDR3 DNA is TGTGCCAGCAGAGGTGTCGGGGGCGCGACCTACGAGCAGTACTTC. Translation: CASRGVGGATYEQYF.

The chain combines TRBV27 with TRBJ2-7; D is perhaps TRBD1 or TRBD2 (5 bases each). The CDR3 runs to 14 residues. V was pared by 7 bases and J by 1 base, with 14 bases between. Germline CDR1 reads MNHEY; CDR2 reads SMNVEV (reference sequence). CDR3 region: CASTRDPGSYEQYF. The DNA for the CDR3 is TGTGCCAGCACCCGGGACCCTGGGTCCTACGAGCAGTACTTC.

V and J are TRBV20-1 and TRBJ1-1; a weak D match, TRBD1 (6 bases). The V gene lost 5 bases and the J gene lost 1 base, with 11 bases spanning the gap. CDR3 size: 13 residues. Germline CDR1 DFQATT, CDR2 SNEGSKA (reference sequence). This CDR3 is CSAGAGANTEAFF. The CDR3 region has the DNA TGCAGTGCTGGGGCAGGGGCGAACACTGAAGCTTTCTTT.

This clonotype showed up many times. The chain employs TRBV5-1 and TRBJ2-2; 8 positions match TRBD1. CDR1 and CDR2 from the germline V gene are SGHRS and YFSETQ. The trim removed 8 bases at V and 0 bases at J, leaving 21 bases unmatched. CDR3 length: 20 residues. CDR3 coding DNA: TGCGCCAGACCCCTTCGACAGGGGACTCGTCATAAGACGAACACCGGGGAGCTGTTTTTT. Protein sequence: CARPLRQGTRHKTNTGELFF.

This clonotype was picked up many times. The gene calls are TRBV10-3 and TRBJ2-7, with no clear D. The length of the CDR3 is 11 residues. Germline V lookup: CDR1 ENHRY, CDR2 SYGVKD. V dropped 4 bases and J dropped 6 bases, with 7 bases sitting between them. The CDR3 region is CAISGVGEQYF. The CDR3, as DNA: TGTGCCATCAGTGGGGTGGGCGAGCAGTACTTC.